This TCR beta chain derives from a study of CD8+ T cells in alopecia areata. Turning to the study itself: The duration of tofacitinib was 6 to 18 months, with 6 months off drug afterward. The study's findings and limits: Lesional scalp exceeded normal scalp in clonality, especially in alopecia totalis/universalis. A large proportion of expanded lesional clones were detected persisting in scalp and blood during tofacitinib.

Comments on this clone: Antigen specificity is unknown.

The authors extracted RNA and reverse transcribed it into cDNA as the sequencing template. TCRdb's table, derived via immunoSEQ multiplex PCR, lists solely in-frame clones and lacks some. The sample holds approximately 160,000 clones, around 59% seen once. V lost 0 bases to trimming and J lost 3 bases; unmatched junction nucleotides: 8. CDR3 length: 16 residues. Germline values: CDR1 SGDLS, CDR2 YYNGEE. As for treatment: oral pan-JAK inhibitor, 5-10 mg twice daily. V gene TRBV9 combines with J gene TRBJ1-2, with 7 nucleotides matching TRBD1. This sequence was found in a human donor with alopecia areata. This material consisted of CD4+ T cells sorted from blood, taken at week 24, from a patient treated with tofacitinib. The CDR3 loop reads CASSVGIRDSDYGYTF. In DNA, the CDR3 is TGTGCCAGCAGCGTAGGAATCCGGGACAGTGACTATGGCTACACCTTC.